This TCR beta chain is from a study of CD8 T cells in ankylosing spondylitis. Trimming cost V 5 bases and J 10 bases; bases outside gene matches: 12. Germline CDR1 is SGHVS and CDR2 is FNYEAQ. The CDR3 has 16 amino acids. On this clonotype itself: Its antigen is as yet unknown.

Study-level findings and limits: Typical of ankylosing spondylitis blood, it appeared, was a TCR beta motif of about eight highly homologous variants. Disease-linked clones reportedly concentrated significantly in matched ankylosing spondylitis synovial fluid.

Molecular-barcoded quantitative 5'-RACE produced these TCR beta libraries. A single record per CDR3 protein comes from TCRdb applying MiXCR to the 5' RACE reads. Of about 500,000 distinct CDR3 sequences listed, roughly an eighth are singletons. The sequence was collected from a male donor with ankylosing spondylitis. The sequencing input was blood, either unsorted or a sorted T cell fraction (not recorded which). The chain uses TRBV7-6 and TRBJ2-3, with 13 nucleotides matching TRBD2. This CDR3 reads CASSPGLAGPDIAQYF. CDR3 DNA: TGTGCCAGCAGCCCGGGACTAGCGGGACCCGATATTGCGCAGTATTTT. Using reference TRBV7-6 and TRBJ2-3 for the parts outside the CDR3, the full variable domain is GAGVSQSPRYKVTKRGQDVALRCDPISGHVSLYWYRQALGQGPEFLTYFNYEAQQDKSGLPNDRFSAERPEGSISTLTIQRTEQRDSAMYRCASSPGLAGPDIAQYFGPGTRLTVL.